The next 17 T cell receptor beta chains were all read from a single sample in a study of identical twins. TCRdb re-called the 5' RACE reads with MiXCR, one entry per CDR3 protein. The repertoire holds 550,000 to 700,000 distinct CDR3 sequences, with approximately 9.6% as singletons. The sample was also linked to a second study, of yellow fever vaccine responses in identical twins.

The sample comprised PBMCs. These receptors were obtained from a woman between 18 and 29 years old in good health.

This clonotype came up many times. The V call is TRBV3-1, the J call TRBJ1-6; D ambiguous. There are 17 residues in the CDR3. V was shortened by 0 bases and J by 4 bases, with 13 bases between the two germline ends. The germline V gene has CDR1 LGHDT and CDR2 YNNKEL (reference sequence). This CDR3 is CASSQEPLPTYNSPLHF. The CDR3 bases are TGTGCCAGCAGCCAAGAACCCCTCCCGACGTATAATTCACCCCTCCACTTT.

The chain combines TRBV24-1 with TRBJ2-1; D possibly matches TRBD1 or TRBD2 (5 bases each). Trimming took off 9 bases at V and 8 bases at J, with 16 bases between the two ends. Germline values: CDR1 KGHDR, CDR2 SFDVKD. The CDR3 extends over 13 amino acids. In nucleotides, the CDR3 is TGTGCCACCGAGGGGTTCGCCAGGGATGAGCAGTTCTTC. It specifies CATEGFARDEQFF.

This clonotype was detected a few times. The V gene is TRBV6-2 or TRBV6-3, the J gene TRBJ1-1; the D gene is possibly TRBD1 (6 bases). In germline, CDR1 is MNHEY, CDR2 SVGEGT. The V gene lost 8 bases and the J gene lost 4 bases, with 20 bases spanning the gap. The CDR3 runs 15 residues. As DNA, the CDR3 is TGTGCCAGCGGCCACAGGGACACTCGAGGCACTGAAGCTTTCTTT. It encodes CASGHRDTRGTEAFF.

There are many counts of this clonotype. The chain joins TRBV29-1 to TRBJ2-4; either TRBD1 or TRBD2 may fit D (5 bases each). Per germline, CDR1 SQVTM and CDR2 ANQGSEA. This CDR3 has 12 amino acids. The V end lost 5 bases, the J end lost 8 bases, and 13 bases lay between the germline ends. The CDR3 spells CSVTTGTDIQYF. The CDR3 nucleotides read TGCAGCGTTACAACCGGGACCGACATTCAGTACTTC.

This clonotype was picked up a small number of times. CDR3 in DNA: TGCAGTGCTAGAGATGTGGGAGCTAGCGGGGGGATTAGCTCCTACGAGCAGTACTTC. It specifies CSARDVGASGGISSYEQYF. The chain combines TRBV20-1 with TRBJ2-7; 11 bases agree with TRBD2. Germline V CDR1 and CDR2: DFQATT, SNEGSKA (reference sequence). The junction had 13 bases not matched to a gene; V was cut back by 0 bases and J by 0 bases. The CDR3 loop spans 19 amino acids.

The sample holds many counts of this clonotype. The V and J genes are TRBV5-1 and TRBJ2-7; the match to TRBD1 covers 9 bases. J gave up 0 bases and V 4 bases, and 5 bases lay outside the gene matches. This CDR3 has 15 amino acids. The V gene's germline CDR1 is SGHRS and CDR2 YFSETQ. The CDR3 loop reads CASSLGTGNSYEQYF. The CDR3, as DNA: TGCGCCAGCAGCCTTGGGACAGGGAACTCCTACGAGCAGTACTTC.

In DNA, the CDR3 is TGTGCCAGCTCACCCTCAGTAGGGACAGGGAACAATGAGCAGTTCTTC. Encoded protein: CASSPSVGTGNNEQFF. The gene calls are TRBV18 and TRBJ2-1; 9 positions agree with TRBD1. This CDR3 is built from 16 residues. CDR1 KGHSH and CDR2 LQKENI come from the germline V gene. V shed 3 bases and J 5 bases; nucleotides not matched to a gene: 8.

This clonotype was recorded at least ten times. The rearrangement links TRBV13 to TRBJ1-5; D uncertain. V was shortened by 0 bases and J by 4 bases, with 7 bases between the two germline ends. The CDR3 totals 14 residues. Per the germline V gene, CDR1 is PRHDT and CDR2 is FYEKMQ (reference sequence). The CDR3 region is CASSLGVSNQPQHF. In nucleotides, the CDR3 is TGTGCCAGCAGCTTAGGGGTCTCTAATCAGCCCCAGCATTTT.

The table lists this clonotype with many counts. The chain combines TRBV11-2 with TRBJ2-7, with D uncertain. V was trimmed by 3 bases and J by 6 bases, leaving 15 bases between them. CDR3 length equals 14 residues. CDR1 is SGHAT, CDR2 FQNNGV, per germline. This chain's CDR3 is CASSFFPAMGEQYF. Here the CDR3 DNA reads TGTGCCAGCAGCTTTTTCCCTGCTATGGGCGAGCAGTACTTC.

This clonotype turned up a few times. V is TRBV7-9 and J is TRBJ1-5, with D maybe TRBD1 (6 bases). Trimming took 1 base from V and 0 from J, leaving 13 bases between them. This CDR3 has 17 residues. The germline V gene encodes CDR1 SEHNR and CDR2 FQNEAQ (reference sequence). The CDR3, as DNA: TGTGCCAGCAGCTTAGAACAGGGACACTATAGCAATCAGCCCCAGCATTTT. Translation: CASSLEQGHYSNQPQHF.

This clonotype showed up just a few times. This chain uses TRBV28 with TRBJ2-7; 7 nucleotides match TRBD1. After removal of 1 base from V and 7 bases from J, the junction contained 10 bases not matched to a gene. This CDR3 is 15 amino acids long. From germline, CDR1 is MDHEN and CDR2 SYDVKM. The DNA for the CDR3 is TGTGCCAGCAGTTTATCGACAGGGTTGTGGTGGGAGCAGTACTTC. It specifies CASSLSTGLWWEQYF.

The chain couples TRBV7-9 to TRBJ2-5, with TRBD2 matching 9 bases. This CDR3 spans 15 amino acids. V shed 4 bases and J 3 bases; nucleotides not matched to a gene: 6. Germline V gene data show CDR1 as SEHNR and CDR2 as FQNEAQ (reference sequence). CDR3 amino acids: CASSSRVAGEETQYF. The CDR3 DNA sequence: TGTGCCAGCAGCTCGCGGGTAGCGGGAGAAGAGACCCAGTACTTC.

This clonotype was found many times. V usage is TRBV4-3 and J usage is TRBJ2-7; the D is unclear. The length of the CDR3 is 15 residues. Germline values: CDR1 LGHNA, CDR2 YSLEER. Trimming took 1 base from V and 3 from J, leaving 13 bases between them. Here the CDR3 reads CASSQGALGIYEQYF. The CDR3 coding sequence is TGCGCCAGCAGCCAAGGAGCTCTGGGGATCTACGAGCAGTACTTC.

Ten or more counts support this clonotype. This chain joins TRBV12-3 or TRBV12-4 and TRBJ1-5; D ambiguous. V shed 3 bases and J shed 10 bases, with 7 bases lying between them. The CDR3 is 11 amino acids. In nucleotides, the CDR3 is TGTGCCAGCAGTTTTCAAGGACCCCAGCATTTT. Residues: CASSFQGPQHF.

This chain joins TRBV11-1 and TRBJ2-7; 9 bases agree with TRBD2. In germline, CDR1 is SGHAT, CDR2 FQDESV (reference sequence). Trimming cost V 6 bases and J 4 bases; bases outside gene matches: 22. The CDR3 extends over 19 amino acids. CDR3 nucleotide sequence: TGTGCCAGCAGTCCCCCCGAGCCTATAGCGGGAGAAGACTATTACGAGCAGTACTTC. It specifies CASSPPEPIAGEDYYEQYF.

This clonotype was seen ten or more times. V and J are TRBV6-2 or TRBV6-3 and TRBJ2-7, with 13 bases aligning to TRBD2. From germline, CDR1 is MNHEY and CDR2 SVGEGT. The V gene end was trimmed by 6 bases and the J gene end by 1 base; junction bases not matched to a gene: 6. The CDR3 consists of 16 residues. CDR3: CASSQLAGGPSYEQYF. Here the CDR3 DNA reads TGTGCCAGCAGCCAACTAGCGGGGGGGCCTTCCTACGAGCAGTACTTC.

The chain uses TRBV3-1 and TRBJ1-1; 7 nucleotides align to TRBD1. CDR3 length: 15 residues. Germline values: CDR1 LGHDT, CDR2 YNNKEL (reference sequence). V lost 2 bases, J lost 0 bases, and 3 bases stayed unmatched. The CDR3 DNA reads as TGTGCCAGCAGCCAAAAACAGGGGCTGAACACTGAAGCTTTCTTT. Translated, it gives CASSQKQGLNTEAFF.